These 23 T cell receptor beta chains came from one sample sequenced in a study of Graves' ophthalmopathy and Graves' hyperthyroidism. Amplification of TCR beta CDR3 regions used RNA transcripts. HTBI-primed RT-PCR formed the first round, and a multiplex PCR formed the second. TCRdb independently ran MiXCR on the multiplex PCR reads; one entry per CDR3 protein. The profile shows 400,000 or so distinct CDR3 sequences, about a sixth of them singletons. The sequencing sample was made of peripheral blood. These TCRs come from an adult woman with stable Graves' hyperthyroidism.

This clonotype was seen ten or more times. The rearrangement joins TRBV12-5 to TRBJ1-1, with D tentatively TRBD1 (5 bases). The CDR3 extends over 15 amino acids. Per the germline V gene, CDR1 is LGHNT and CDR2 is FRNRAP. V was pared by 0 bases and J by 11 bases, with 19 bases between. CDR3: CASGLVLGQRRRAFF. CDR3 nucleotide sequence: TGTGCTAGTGGTTTGGTACTAGGACAACGAAGGAGGGCTTTCTTT.

This clonotype was counted at least ten times. V gene TRBV29-1 combines with J gene TRBJ2-2; D ambiguous. Trimming cost V 8 bases and J 2 bases, with 18 bases left between them. Germline V gives CDR1 SQVTM, CDR2 ANQGSEA. The CDR3 loop spans 15 amino acids. CDR3 bases: TGCAGCATACACTTAAGCGAGGCCAACACCGGGGAGCTGTTTTTT. Protein product: CSIHLSEANTGELFF.

V is TRBV11-2 and J is TRBJ2-5; 8 nucleotides agree with TRBD1. The length of the CDR3 is 16 residues. V gave up 2 bases and J gave up 1 base; unmatched junction bases: 6. Per the germline V gene, CDR1 is SGHAT and CDR2 is FQNNGV. Written as DNA, the CDR3 is TGTGCCAGCAGCTTAATTCCCGGGACAGGCCAAGAGACCCAGTACTTC. This encodes CASSLIPGTGQETQYF.

This clonotype appeared many times. The chain couples TRBV25-1 to TRBJ1-6; D is ambiguous. The germline V gene encodes CDR1 MGHDK and CDR2 SYGVNS. Trimming removed 3 bases from V and 6 bases from J, with 9 bases in between. This CDR3 is 14 amino acids long. CDR3 in amino acids: CASSERWFNSPLHF. The CDR3 region has the DNA TGTGCCAGCAGTGAGCGGTGGTTTAATTCACCCCTCCACTTT.

In its sample, this clonotype was seen many times. The chain is built from TRBV10-3 and TRBJ2-5, with TRBD2 matching over 9 bases. V was clipped by 6 bases and J by 3 bases; unmatched bases: 2. Germline V lookup: CDR1 ENHRY, CDR2 SYGVKD. This CDR3 region has 13 residues. The CDR3 spells CAIRAGGEETQYF. CDR3 DNA: TGTGCCATCAGAGCGGGAGGAGAAGAGACCCAGTACTTC.

This clonotype was counted ten times or more. This chain links TRBV25-1 with TRBJ1-1; D unresolved. Per the germline V gene, CDR1 is MGHDK and CDR2 is SYGVNS. The CDR3 totals 13 residues. V was trimmed by 1 base and J by 5 bases, leaving 8 bases between them. The CDR3 loop is CASSELGFTEAFF. CDR3 DNA: TGTGCCAGCAGTGAATTGGGGTTTACTGAAGCTTTCTTT.

This clonotype was picked up many times. This rearrangement joins TRBV19 to TRBJ2-2; perhaps TRBD2 as D (6 bases). Germline V gene lookup returns CDR1 LNHDA and CDR2 SQIVND (reference sequence). Trimming stripped 10 bases from V and 6 bases from J, with 18 bases between. The CDR3 is made up of 14 amino acids. This CDR3 is CATKELASAGELFF. The CDR3 nucleotides read TGTGCCACAAAGGAACTAGCATCGGCCGGGGAGCTGTTTTTT.

This clonotype was seen more than once but under ten times. A much larger clone differs from this one at a single base, so this may be a read error. The chain links TRBV4-2 to TRBJ1-5; 7 bases match TRBD1. The CDR3 runs 18 residues. CDR1 is LGHNA and CDR2 is YNFKEQ in the germline V gene. V lost 1 base to trimming and J lost 2 bases; unmatched junction nucleotides: 11. CDR3 nucleotide sequence: TGTGCCAGCAGCCAAGGTTGGACAGGAGCTACTGGCAATCAGCCCCAGCATTTT. Its translation is CASSQGWTGATGNQPQHF.

This clonotype has a handful of counts. The chain combines TRBV4-1 with TRBJ2-3; the match to TRBD2 covers 7 bases. CDR1 and CDR2 (germline): MGHRA, YSYEKL. The CDR3 is 15 residues long. Trimming took 4 bases from V and 0 from J; bases not matched to a gene: 4. CDR3 amino acids: CASSPLAGSTDTQYF. CDR3 DNA sequence: TGCGCCAGCAGCCCTTTAGCGGGCAGCACAGATACGCAGTATTTT.

This clonotype was observed at least ten times. The chain links TRBV29-1 to TRBJ2-7; 10 bases fit TRBD2. V lost 7 bases and J lost 3; bases outside the gene matches: 9. The CDR3 runs to 14 residues. Germline V CDR1 and CDR2: SQVTM, ANQGSEA. The DNA for the CDR3 is TGCAGCGCCGCAGGGGGGACTAGCGACTACGAGCAGTACTTC. The encoded protein is CSAAGGTSDYEQYF.

This clonotype was seen ten or more times. The chain recombines TRBV12-3 or TRBV12-4 with TRBJ1-5; TRBD1 is a possible D gene (5 bases). V gave up 6 bases and J gave up 0 bases, with 9 bases separating them. This CDR3 comprises 14 residues. The CDR3 nucleotides read TGTGCCAGCAGGTACGGGGCTAGCAATCAGCCCCAGCATTTT. This gives the protein CASRYGASNQPQHF.

This clonotype has a count of ten or more. The chain uses TRBV20-1 and TRBJ1-1; D is perhaps TRBD1 (5 bases). Germline lookup yields CDR1 DFQATT and CDR2 SNEGSKA (reference sequence). The CDR3 is 13 amino acids. V was cut by 5 bases and J by 4 bases, with 14 bases left in between. This CDR3 is CSAGAGYSTEAFF. DNA for the CDR3: TGCAGTGCTGGGGCAGGGTACAGCACTGAAGCTTTCTTT.

This clonotype was seen at least ten times. This chain joins TRBV19 and TRBJ1-2; D perhaps matches TRBD1 (6 bases). Looked up from germline, CDR1 is LNHDA and CDR2 is SQIVND (reference sequence). The V gene lost 5 bases and the J gene lost 5 bases, with 21 bases spanning the gap. The CDR3 covers 16 residues. The CDR3 is CASSERTVRLLYGYTF. The DNA of the CDR3 is TGTGCCAGTAGTGAACGGACAGTTCGTTTGCTTTATGGCTACACCTTC.

The table lists this clonotype with a few counts. The genes are TRBV20-1 and TRBJ2-2; 11 bases agree with TRBD2. In germline, CDR1 is DFQATT, CDR2 SNEGSKA (reference sequence). The junction had 4 bases not matched to a gene; V was cut back by 6 bases and J by 4 bases. The CDR3 is made up of 14 amino acids. The CDR3 region is CSAIAGGATGELFF. CDR3 nucleotides: TGCAGTGCGATAGCGGGAGGGGCCACCGGGGAGCTGTTTTTT.

This clonotype was counted many times. The CDR3 spells CASSSVAGAQETQYF. In DNA, the CDR3 is TGTGCCAGCAGCTCGGTAGCGGGAGCCCAAGAGACCCAGTACTTC. This chain links TRBV9 with TRBJ2-5; 9 nucleotides line up with TRBD2. This CDR3 is built from 15 residues. Per the germline V gene, CDR1 is SGDLS and CDR2 is YYNGEE. With 4 bases clipped from V and 1 base from J, the junction kept 5 bases outside the gene matches.

This clonotype has a count of ten or more. V and J are TRBV2 and TRBJ2-3, with D possibly TRBD2 on 5 matching bases. Germline values: CDR1 SNHLY, CDR2 FYNNEI. CDR3 size: 14 residues. V lost 2 bases, J lost 0 bases, and 6 bases lay in between. CDR3 region: CASSELASTDTQYF. The CDR3 nucleotides read TGTGCCAGCAGTGAACTAGCTAGCACAGATACGCAGTATTTT.

At least ten counts were recorded for this clonotype. The chain joins TRBV29-1 to TRBJ1-1; weak D call: TRBD1 (6 bases). CDR1 SQVTM and CDR2 ANQGSEA come from the germline V gene. V lost 6 bases, J lost 11 bases, and 16 bases lay in between. This CDR3 is built from 11 residues. The CDR3, as DNA: TGCAGCGTGAATAAACAGGGAGGCGCTTTCTTT. As protein: CSVNKQGGAFF.

This clonotype was observed at least ten times. The V call is TRBV4-3, the J call TRBJ2-5; D is uncertain. CDR1 is LGHNA and CDR2 is YSLEER in the germline V gene. The CDR3 totals 13 residues. With 0 bases removed from V and 5 bases from J, the gap between germline ends came to 7 bases. Written as DNA, the CDR3 is TGCGCCAGCAGCCAAGAGAAAGGGGAGACCCAGTACTTC. Amino acids: CASSQEKGETQYF.

The V and J genes are TRBV19 and TRBJ1-2; maybe TRBD1 (5 bases). V was clipped by 6 bases and J by 6 bases, with 20 bases between them. Germline V gene data show CDR1 as LNHDA and CDR2 as SQIVND (reference sequence). The CDR3 is 15 residues long. Here the CDR3 DNA reads TGTGCCAGTAGACCAAGGAGGGGAAGTGGTCATGGCTACACCTTC. Translating it yields CASRPRRGSGHGYTF.

In its sample, this clonotype was seen many times. The chain joins TRBV18 to TRBJ2-7; D is unresolved. Germline-derived CDR1 and CDR2 are KGHSH and LQKENI. There are 13 residues in the CDR3. Deletions cut 4 bases from V and 4 bases from J, with 11 bases between. The CDR3 DNA sequence: TGTGCCAGCTCACTTGGCTCTGCGTACGAGCAGTACTTC. Translation gives CASSLGSAYEQYF.

Ten or more counts support this clonotype. The chain is built from TRBV7-2 and TRBJ2-2; perhaps TRBD2 as D (7 bases). The V gene lost 2 bases and the J gene lost 4 bases, with 26 bases spanning the gap. The germline V gene encodes CDR1 SGHTA and CDR2 FQGNSA. The CDR3 is made up of 20 amino acids. CDR3: CASSLRGGVYVGQTTGELFF. The DNA of the CDR3 is TGTGCCAGCAGCTTACGAGGGGGGGTTTACGTTGGACAGACCACCGGGGAGCTGTTTTTT.

At least ten counts were recorded for this clonotype. The V call is TRBV6-5, the J call TRBJ2-2; 8 nucleotides agree with TRBD1. Germline CDR1 and CDR2: MNHEY and SVGAGI. This CDR3 is built from 16 residues. V dropped 5 bases and J dropped 1; count of bases not matched to a gene: 6. The CDR3 DNA sequence: TGTGCCAGCAGTCTCCCGGGGACAGGGAACACCGGGGAGCTGTTTTTT. Protein sequence: CASSLPGTGNTGELFF.

In this sample, this clonotype turned up many times. The V and J genes are TRBV27 and TRBJ1-2; 7 bases match TRBD1. Germline V gene lookup returns CDR1 MNHEY and CDR2 SMNVEV (reference sequence). With V trimmed by 4 bases and J by 4 bases, 15 bases remained unmatched. The CDR3 contains 17 residues. Here the CDR3 reads CASSSNRDRGRSYGYTF. In nucleotides, the CDR3 is TGTGCCAGCAGTTCCAACCGGGACAGAGGTCGGAGCTATGGCTACACCTTC.